This record covers a single TCR beta chain. As processed by the authors: Using reference gene primer amplification, nucleated cell counts were estimated. TCRdb keeps only in-frame clones here, not all; method: immunoSEQ multiplex PCR. D and trimming were read from the DNA, whereas the V and J calls and clone size are those reported in that table. The table lists over 95,000 clones, approximately 85% of them singletons. The data were obtained in a study of blood T cell repertoires in COVID-19. At the level of the study: Researchers got acute and convalescent COVID-19 samples from the United States, Italy and Spain.

This TCR came from a man aged 35-49 years with acute or convalescent COVID-19. Material: peripheral blood.

CDR3 in amino acids: CASSVLSTFDTQYF. CDR3 sequence (DNA): TGTGCCAGCAGCGTATTAAGCACGTTCGATACGCAGTATTTT. This chain connects TRBV9 to TRBJ2-3; D ambiguous. Germline V lookup: CDR1 SGDLS, CDR2 YYNGEE. Trimming cost V 1 base and J 6 bases, with 12 bases left between them. The CDR3 totals 14 residues.